One and the same sample provided the 15 T cell receptor beta chains below, sequenced in a study of technical replicates of blood from a handful of donors. Clones were read by immunoSEQ multiplex PCR, and TCRdb kept only the in-frame ones, dropping some. The sample lists some 77,000 clones; about 90% were seen once. Sequenced material: T cells isolated from PBMCs. These receptors were obtained from a human donor in good health.

This chain joins TRBV4-1 and TRBJ2-7; TRBD2 matches at 15 bases. Germline values: CDR1 MGHRA, CDR2 YSYEKL. Trimming at V came to 2 bases and at J to 2 bases, leaving 1 base not matched to a gene. The CDR3 extends over 16 amino acids. The CDR3 protein is CASSQRTSGRAYEQYF. The CDR3 DNA sequence: TGCGCCAGCAGCCAACGGACTAGCGGGAGGGCCTACGAGCAGTACTTC.

The sample holds a few counts of this clone. The chain has TRBV6-5 and TRBJ1-1, with D maybe TRBD1 (6 bases). Germline-derived CDR1 and CDR2 are MNHEY and SVGAGI. This CDR3 has 14 residues. V shed 0 bases and J shed 1 base, with 6 bases lying between them. Here the CDR3 DNA reads TGTGCCAGCAGTTACTCACAGGGGAACACTGAAGCTTTCTTT. It codes for CASSYSQGNTEAFF.

In DNA, the CDR3 is TGTGCCAGCAGTACACGACTAGCGGCCGGCACAGATACGCAGTATTTT. This translates into CASSTRLAAGTDTQYF. The genes are TRBV28 and TRBJ2-3; 9 nucleotides align to TRBD2. The CDR3 contains 16 residues. Germline V gene lookup returns CDR1 MDHEN and CDR2 SYDVKM. With V trimmed by 5 bases and J by 1 base, 7 bases remained unmatched.

As DNA, the CDR3 is TGTGCCACCAGCAGAGAGGGACAGGGATTGGATACGCAGTATTTT. The encoded protein is CATSREGQGLDTQYF. The rearrangement links TRBV15 to TRBJ2-3; 9 bases are a match to TRBD1. V dropped 0 bases and J dropped 6; count of bases not matched to a gene: 4. The germline V gene encodes CDR1 LNHNV and CDR2 YYDKDF (reference sequence). CDR3 length equals 15 residues.

The rearrangement uses TRBV4-1 and TRBJ2-1; TRBD2 matches at 7 bases. Germline lookup yields CDR1 MGHRA and CDR2 YSYEKL. The V gene end was trimmed by 4 bases and the J gene end by 5 bases; junction bases not matched to a gene: 17. This CDR3 region has 18 residues. CDR3 residues: CASSLIASFREANNEQFF. The CDR3 DNA reads TGCGCCAGCAGCCTCATCGCGTCGTTTCGGGAGGCCAACAATGAGCAGTTCTTC.

This clone was observed once. The V call is TRBV6-5, the J call TRBJ2-7, with 9 nucleotides matching TRBD1. Germline V lookup: CDR1 MNHEY, CDR2 SVGAGI. The J segment lost 1 base and the V segment lost 6 bases, leaving 7 bases of the junction unmatched. The CDR3 covers 15 residues. CDR3 sequence (DNA): TGTGCCAGCAGCCCGGACAGGGGAACATCCTACGAGCAGTACTTC. Its protein is CASSPDRGTSYEQYF.

CDR3 sequence reads: CASSQELGRQGFGEKLFF. In DNA, the CDR3 is TGCGCCAGCAGCCAGGAATTAGGTAGACAGGGTTTCGGTGAAAAACTGTTTTTT. The chain uses TRBV4-3 and TRBJ1-4, with TRBD1 identical over 7 bases. This CDR3 spans 18 amino acids. The V and J ends lost 3 bases and 7 bases, in that order; junction bases with no gene match: 17. Germline V gene sequence: CDR1 LGHNA, CDR2 YSLEER.

The gene calls are TRBV6-5 and TRBJ1-5, with 7 bases matching TRBD1. V shed 4 bases, J shed 3 bases, and the junction held 3 bases outside the gene matches. Germline assignment: CDR1 MNHEY and CDR2 SVGAGI. The CDR3 spans 14 residues. The CDR3 spells CASSSGGDNQPQHF. The CDR3 DNA reads TGTGCCAGCAGTTCAGGGGGAGACAATCAGCCCCAGCATTTT.

J is TRBJ1-1 and V is TRBV5-1; 7 bases match TRBD1. The germline CDR1 and CDR2 sequences are SGHRS and YFSETQ. The CDR3 is made up of 14 amino acids. Germline trimming cut 4 bases from V and 7 bases from J; bases unmatched to any gene: 10. CDR3 nucleotide sequence: TGCGCCAGCAGCCCGGGACAGTTGCCCGATGAAGCTTTCTTT. Translating gives CASSPGQLPDEAFF.

The chain uses TRBV6-5 and TRBJ2-1, with a possible D match to TRBD1 (5 bases). Germline assignment: CDR1 MNHEY and CDR2 SVGAGI. There are 15 residues in the CDR3. Trimming took 8 bases from V and 4 from J, leaving 18 bases between them. The CDR3 region has the DNA TGTGCCAGCTGCCTCCGTGGGGCGTTTTACAATGAGCAGTTCTTC. It yields the protein CASCLRGAFYNEQFF.

This chain joins TRBV7-2 and TRBJ2-5, with D perhaps TRBD2 (5 bases). Trimming removed 7 bases at V and 4 bases at J, with 13 bases between. Per the germline V gene, CDR1 is SGHTA and CDR2 is FQGNSA. CDR3 length: 13 amino acids. CDR3 region: CASIVRVGETQYF. CDR3 DNA sequence: TGTGCCAGCATCGTGAGGGTAGGAGAGACCCAGTACTTC.

This clone appeared a single time. The chain couples TRBV30 to TRBJ2-3; D is unresolved. CDR3 length equals 12 residues. Germline V gene lookup returns CDR1 GTSNPN and CDR2 SVGIG (reference sequence). The V and J ends lost 0 bases and 5 bases respectively, with 6 bases between them. CDR3 sequence: CAWSVLRDTQYF. The DNA of the CDR3 is TGTGCCTGGAGTGTACTGAGAGATACGCAGTATTTT.

This chain links TRBV7-9 with TRBJ1-1, with 10 bases lining up with TRBD1. This CDR3 is 15 amino acids long. The germline CDR1 and CDR2 sequences are SEHNR and FQNEAQ (reference sequence). V trimming: 4 bases; J trimming: 7 bases; junction bases outside the gene matches: 9. The CDR3 nucleotides are TGTGCCAGCAGCTACCGAGGGACAGGGGCCCATGAAGCTTTCTTT. Translation: CASSYRGTGAHEAFF.

This chain uses TRBV4-1 with TRBJ2-1; D possibly corresponds to TRBD2 (5 bases). The CDR3 contains 15 residues. With 1 base removed from V and 4 bases from J, the gap between germline ends came to 11 bases. Germline V CDR1 and CDR2: MGHRA, YSYEKL. The CDR3 here is CASSQALGVYNEQFF. As DNA, the CDR3 is TGCGCCAGCAGCCAAGCGCTGGGAGTTTACAATGAGCAGTTCTTC.

This clone appeared once. V and J are TRBV30 and TRBJ2-1; 13 bases map to TRBD2. Germline V lookup: CDR1 GTSNPN, CDR2 SVGIG (reference sequence). V shed 3 bases, J shed 4 bases, and the junction held 3 bases outside the gene matches. CDR3 length: 15 amino acids. CDR3 sequence reads: CAWRTGLAGYNEQFF. The CDR3 region has the DNA TGTGCCTGGAGGACGGGACTAGCGGGATACAATGAGCAGTTCTTC.